These 31 T cell receptor beta chains came from one sample sequenced in a study of T cell responses to AZD1222 COVID-19 vaccine. The data were produced by immunoSEQ multiplex PCR, yet TCRdb's version contains in-frame clones alone and is incomplete. The sample has over 100,000 clones; under 90% are singletons. The source was peripheral blood, collected on day 0 of AZD1222 vaccination. The receptors derive from an adult in good health.

This chain connects TRBV7-9 to TRBJ1-6; D is perhaps TRBD1 (6 bases). The V gene lost 2 bases and the J gene lost 5 bases, with 10 bases spanning the gap. Germline V CDR1 and CDR2: SEHNR, FQNEAQ (reference sequence). The CDR3 extends over 15 amino acids. This CDR3 is CASSLRAGDNSPLHF. CDR3 coding DNA: TGTGCCAGCAGCTTACGCGCAGGGGATAATTCACCCCTCCACTTT.

V gene TRBV27 combines with J gene TRBJ1-1; no firm D call. V dropped 5 bases and J dropped 0 bases, with 13 bases sitting between them. The CDR3 has 15 amino acids. Germline values: CDR1 MNHEY, CDR2 SMNVEV (reference sequence). CDR3 DNA sequence: TGTGCCAGCAGTAAGTACGACGGGGTGAACACTGAAGCTTTCTTT. Its protein product is CASSKYDGVNTEAFF.

The DNA for the CDR3 is TGTGCCAGCAGCACGACAGGGGTCACTGAAGCTTTCTTT. Amino acids: CASSTTGVTEAFF. This chain links TRBV7-2 with TRBJ1-1; the match to TRBD1 covers 8 bases. Per germline, CDR1 SGHTA and CDR2 FQGNSA. This CDR3 has 13 residues. The V segment lost 5 bases and the J segment 4 bases; nucleotides outside the gene matches: 3.

The chain combines TRBV23-1 with TRBJ2-3, with a weak D call TRBD1 (6 bases). TRBV23-1 is identified as an open reading frame with a role that is uncertain. CDR3 length: 16 amino acids. The V and J ends lost 9 bases and 0 bases respectively, with 19 bases between them. CDR3 sequence: CARTAWDTSSTDTQYF. In nucleotides, the CDR3 is TGCGCCAGGACGGCTTGGGACACTTCTAGCACAGATACGCAGTATTTT.

This rearrangement joins TRBV5-1 to TRBJ1-6; D is unresolved. The CDR3 consists of 15 residues. CDR1 is SGHRS, CDR2 YFSETQ, per germline. V dropped 4 bases and J dropped 0 bases, with 8 bases sitting between them. CDR3 bases: TGCGCCAGCAGCGATCATAGCTCCTATAATTCACCCCTCCACTTT. Protein sequence: CASSDHSSYNSPLHF.

The V call is TRBV6-5, the J call TRBJ2-7, with D tentatively TRBD1 (6 bases). V was shortened by 6 bases and J by 4 bases, with 13 bases between the two germline ends. Germline CDR1 and CDR2: MNHEY and SVGAGI. This CDR3 contains 13 residues. The CDR3 loop is CASRRDIAYEQYF. CDR3 DNA: TGTGCCAGCAGGAGGGACATCGCATACGAGCAGTACTTC.

The V gene is TRBV5-6, the J gene TRBJ2-7, with no clear D. Germline-derived CDR1 and CDR2 are SGHDT and YYEEEE. The CDR3 runs to 14 residues. The V and J ends lost 2 bases and 3 bases respectively, with 12 bases between them. Here the CDR3 DNA reads TGTGCCAGCAGCTTTGGTTTACCAAACTACGAGCAGTACTTC. Translating it yields CASSFGLPNYEQYF. Drawing the rest from reference TRBV5-6 and TRBJ2-7, the complete variable domain is DAGVTQSPTHLIKTRGQQVTLRCSPKSGHDTVSWYQQALGQGPQFIFQYYEEEERQRGNFPDRFSGHQFPNYSSELNVNALLLGDSALYLCASSFGLPNYEQYFGPGTRLTVT.

The chain carries TRBV12-3 or TRBV12-4 and TRBJ1-5; D gene ambiguous. This CDR3 contains 12 residues. V was shortened by 4 bases and J by 5 bases, with 6 bases between the two germline ends. CDR3 loop: CASSSDYQPQHF. DNA for the CDR3: TGTGCCAGCAGTTCCGATTATCAGCCCCAGCATTTT.

The chain recombines TRBV4-2 with TRBJ2-1; 10 bases agree with TRBD2. The germline V gene encodes CDR1 LGHNA and CDR2 YNFKEQ. This CDR3 is 17 amino acids long. J was trimmed by 1 base and V by 3 bases; bases with no gene match: 6. This CDR3 reads CASSQVAGGRSYNEQFF. DNA of the CDR3: TGTGCCAGCAGCCAGGTAGCGGGGGGCCGATCCTACAATGAGCAGTTCTTC.

The chain employs TRBV15 and TRBJ2-4; D uncertain. V lost 5 bases to trimming and J lost 0 bases, with 14 bases between them. Germline V gives CDR1 LNHNV, CDR2 YYDKDF (reference sequence). This CDR3 has 16 residues. CDR3 sequence reads: CATSHTQILAKNIQYF. Written as DNA, the CDR3 is TGTGCCACCAGCCATACACAAATTCTAGCCAAAAACATTCAGTACTTC.

The chain recombines TRBV14 with TRBJ2-5, with D unclear. The CDR3 runs to 14 residues. Germline CDR1 SGHDN, CDR2 FVKESK. Trimming left V 4 bases short and J 0 bases short, with 9 bases between. The CDR3 nucleotides read TGTGCCAGCAGCCCCTACCTCTACCAAGAGACCCAGTACTTC. This gives the protein CASSPYLYQETQYF.

The V call is TRBV5-6, the J call TRBJ1-6; 8 positions match TRBD1. The CDR3 sequence is 17 residues long. Germline V CDR1 and CDR2: SGHDT, YYEEEE. V was pared by 4 bases and J by 0 bases, with 6 bases of the junction left unmatched. CDR3: CASSPPTGASYNSPLHF. The DNA for the CDR3 is TGTGCCAGCAGCCCCCCGACAGGGGCCTCCTATAATTCACCCCTCCACTTT.

The chain has TRBV11-1 and TRBJ1-4; 7 bases are shared with TRBD1. CDR3 length: 14 amino acids. With V trimmed by 4 bases and J by 5 bases, 4 bases remained unmatched. Per germline, CDR1 SGHAT and CDR2 FQDESV (reference sequence). CDR3 sequence reads: CASSSGQPNEKLFF. The CDR3 DNA follows: TGTGCCAGCAGCTCGGGACAGCCCAATGAAAAACTGTTTTTT.

This chain links TRBV11-3 with TRBJ2-1; TRBD1 aligns across 7 bases. This CDR3 is 12 amino acids long. With 2 bases clipped from V and 8 bases from J, the junction kept 0 bases outside the gene matches. Germline loops: CDR1 SGHNT, CDR2 YENEEA. CDR3 nucleotides: TGTGCCAGCAGCTTACAGGGGGATGAGCAGTTCTTC. Amino acid sequence: CASSLQGDEQFF. The whole variable domain, filled in from reference TRBV11-3 and TRBJ2-1, reads EAGVVQSPRYKIIEKKQPVAFWCNPISGHNTLYWYLQNLGQGPELLIRYENEEAVDDSQLPKDRFSAERLKGVDSTLKIQPAELGDSAVYLCASSLQGDEQFFGPGTRLTVL.

V and J are TRBV2 and TRBJ2-5; no definite D call. The V end lost 4 bases, the J end lost 5 bases, and 11 bases lay between the germline ends. The CDR3 has 13 residues. CDR1 is SNHLY, CDR2 FYNNEI, per germline. The CDR3: CASSVVLRETQYF. DNA for the CDR3: TGTGCCAGCAGTGTGGTCCTGCGGGAGACCCAGTACTTC.

The chain is built from TRBV28 and TRBJ1-1, with 7 bases that match TRBD1. Trimming removed 5 bases from V and 4 bases from J; junction bases left unmatched: 10. Germline V gives CDR1 MDHEN, CDR2 SYDVKM. The CDR3 consists of 15 residues. The DNA for the CDR3 is TGTGCCAGCAGTCCCCCTCGACAGGGCAGCACTGAAGCTTTCTTT. Translation gives CASSPPRQGSTEAFF.

V is TRBV10-3 and J is TRBJ1-1; D is ambiguous. The V gene's germline CDR1 is ENHRY and CDR2 SYGVKD. The V end was cut by 6 bases, the J end by 6 bases, with 8 bases between. CDR3 length equals 11 residues. The CDR3 here is CAIRREAEAFF. In nucleotides, the CDR3 is TGTGCCATCAGACGGGAGGCTGAAGCTTTCTTT.

Notes on this clone: One junction end does not reproduce the germline sequence, and a read error may be involved. The chain joins TRBV3-1 (or the pseudogene TRBV3-2) to TRBJ1-4; D perhaps matches TRBD1 (5 bases). The CDR3 spans 14 residues. Germline V gene lookup returns CDR1 LGHDT and CDR2 YNNKEL (reference sequence). The CDR3: CAGSLGGRGEKLFF. The DNA for the CDR3 is TGTGCCGGCAGCCTCGGAGGGAGGGGCGAAAAACTGTTTTTT.

This clone has a handful of counts. The chain employs TRBV19 and TRBJ2-3; the D is unclear. Germline lookup yields CDR1 LNHDA and CDR2 SQIVND (reference sequence). CDR3 length equals 13 residues. The V gene lost 3 bases and the J gene lost 3 bases, with 7 bases spanning the gap. CDR3 sequence (DNA): TGTGCCAGTAGTATCTTAGATACAGATACGCAGTATTTT. Protein product: CASSILDTDTQYF.

The V and J genes are TRBV5-6 and TRBJ1-2, with 10 bases lining up with TRBD1. Losses at the gene ends were 2 bases for V and 4 bases for J; bases not matched to a gene: 5. The V gene's germline CDR1 is SGHDT and CDR2 YYEEEE. CDR3 length: 15 amino acids. CDR3 residues: CASSFGQGGLYGYTF. CDR3 nucleotide sequence: TGTGCCAGCAGCTTCGGACAGGGGGGTCTCTATGGCTACACCTTC.

The chain combines TRBV7-2 with TRBJ2-1; the D gene is possibly TRBD2 (6 bases). CDR1 is SGHTA, CDR2 FQGNSA, per germline. Trimming left V 1 base short and J 10 bases short, with 14 bases between. There are 14 residues in the CDR3. The CDR3 loop reads CASSLGGARQEQFF. The CDR3 nucleotides read TGTGCCAGCAGCTTAGGCGGGGCTCGTCAAGAGCAGTTCTTC.

CDR3 loop: CASSRAQYYGYTF. CDR3 bases: TGTGCCAGCAGTAGGGCCCAGTACTATGGCTACACCTTC. The chain joins TRBV27 to TRBJ1-2; D ambiguous. The V and J ends lost 5 bases and 3 bases respectively, with 10 bases between them. CDR3 size: 13 residues. CDR1 MNHEY and CDR2 SMNVEV come from the germline V gene (reference sequence).

This rearrangement joins TRBV27 to TRBJ2-7, with 8 bases fitting TRBD1. Losses at the gene ends were 3 bases for V and 2 bases for J; bases not matched to a gene: 3. The CDR3 runs to 14 residues. Germline V gives CDR1 MNHEY, CDR2 SMNVEV (reference sequence). The CDR3 sequence: CASSFSGGPYEQYF. DNA of the CDR3: TGTGCCAGCAGTTTTTCAGGGGGCCCCTACGAGCAGTACTTC.

The J gene is TRBJ2-3, the V gene TRBV28, with 9 nucleotides matching TRBD2. The germline gives CDR1 MDHEN, CDR2 SYDVKM. J gave up 0 bases and V 6 bases, and 13 bases lay outside the gene matches. CDR3 length equals 18 residues. This CDR3 reads CASRILAGTIRSTDTQYF. DNA for the CDR3: TGTGCCAGCAGAATTCTAGCGGGGACTATTAGGAGCACAGATACGCAGTATTTT.

The V call is TRBV16, the J call TRBJ1-4; the match to TRBD1 covers 10 bases. Trimming took 3 bases from V and 8 from J; bases not matched to a gene: 9. Germline V gives CDR1 KGHSY, CDR2 FQNENV. The CDR3 consists of 16 residues. The CDR3 is CASSHPTGGAEEKLFF. CDR3 coding DNA: TGTGCCAGCAGCCATCCGACAGGGGGCGCAGAAGAAAAACTGTTTTTT. Full variable domain (remainder filled in from reference TRBV16 and TRBJ1-4): GEEVAQTPKHLVRGEGQKAKLYCAPIKGHSYVFWYQQVLKNEFKFLISFQNENVFDETGMPKERFSAKCLPNSPCSLEIQATKLEDSAVYFCASSHPTGGAEEKLFFGSGTQLSVL.

V usage is TRBV19 and J usage is TRBJ2-1; 9 bases fit TRBD1. CDR1 is LNHDA and CDR2 is SQIVND in the germline V gene (reference sequence). The CDR3 runs 15 residues. The trim removed 5 bases at V and 3 bases at J, leaving 5 bases unmatched. Here the CDR3 DNA reads TGTGCCAGTAGTTTACGGGACAGGGACTACAATGAGCAGTTCTTC. It translates to CASSLRDRDYNEQFF.

The chain joins TRBV28 to TRBJ1-2; possibly TRBD1 for D (5 bases). The length of the CDR3 is 15 residues. In germline, CDR1 is MDHEN, CDR2 SYDVKM. Trimming pared 6 bases from V and 4 bases from J, leaving 18 bases between. CDR3 in amino acids: CASSSWDGYIYGYTF. The CDR3 nucleotides read TGTGCCAGCAGCTCATGGGACGGTTATATCTATGGCTACACCTTC.

The V and J genes are TRBV18 and TRBJ2-7, with 12 bases that match TRBD2. J gave up 2 bases and V 5 bases, and 4 bases lay outside the gene matches. Germline CDR1 reads KGHSH; CDR2 reads LQKENI. The CDR3 totals 15 residues. As DNA, the CDR3 is TGTGCCAGCTCATCCCCTAGCGGGGGGGCCTACGAGCAGTACTTC. This encodes CASSSPSGGAYEQYF.

V and J are TRBV6-6 and TRBJ1-6; D may be TRBD1 (5 bases). The CDR3 covers 16 residues. Germline V CDR1 and CDR2: MNHNY, SVGAGI (reference sequence). The V end lost 7 bases, the J end lost 5 bases, and 18 bases lay between the germline ends. The DNA of the CDR3 is TGTGCCAGCAATCACGGGGGGACGTATAATAATTCACCCCTCCACTTT. It yields the protein CASNHGGTYNNSPLHF.

The chain employs TRBV5-1 and TRBJ2-7, with 8 bases aligning to TRBD1. This CDR3 comprises 15 residues. Germline CDR1 reads SGHRS; CDR2 reads YFSETQ. With V trimmed by 0 bases and J by 5 bases, 7 bases remained unmatched. Here the CDR3 reads CASSLGNRGDNEQYF. The DNA for the CDR3 is TGCGCCAGCAGCTTGGGTAACAGGGGGGACAACGAGCAGTACTTC.

The chain has TRBV27 and TRBJ2-2, with a weak D call TRBD2 (6 bases). Germline loops: CDR1 MNHEY, CDR2 SMNVEV (reference sequence). Trimming took off 5 bases at V and 8 bases at J, with 18 bases between the two ends. The CDR3 runs 15 residues. As DNA, the CDR3 is TGTGCCAGCAGTGACGGGACTGGATTTTTTGGGGAGCTGTTTTTT. Its translation is CASSDGTGFFGELFF.